The 18 T cell receptor beta chains listed next were all sequenced from one sample in a study of cytomegalovirus exposure and HLA in healthy donors. The PCR had 60 Vbeta and 13 Jbeta primers. The data were produced by immunoSEQ multiplex PCR, yet TCRdb's version contains in-frame clones alone and is incomplete. The sample totals over 150,000 clones. Sequenced: PBMCs. All receptors come from a boy between 10 and 17 years old in good health and CMV-seronegative.

This chain joins TRBV5-1 and TRBJ2-2, with 9 bases aligning to TRBD2. The CDR3 is 16 amino acids. V was clipped by 0 bases and J by 5 bases; unmatched bases: 5. Germline assignment: CDR1 SGHRS and CDR2 YFSETQ. The CDR3 is CASSLVAGDLTGELFF. The CDR3 region has the DNA TGCGCCAGCAGCTTGGTAGCGGGGGACCTTACCGGGGAGCTGTTTTTT.

V is TRBV10-2 and J is TRBJ2-2; D is unclear. The CDR3 runs to 14 residues. Trimming removed 4 bases at V and 5 bases at J, with 11 bases between. CDR1 and CDR2 (germline): WSHSY, SAAADI. Written as DNA, the CDR3 is TGCGCCAGCAGTGGGGCAGTAAAGACCGGGGAGCTGTTTTTT. This encodes CASSGAVKTGELFF.

The CDR3 is CASRRTGVDNEAFF. DNA of the CDR3: TGTGCCAGTAGGAGGACAGGGGTTGACAATGAAGCTTTCTTT. V usage is TRBV19 and J usage is TRBJ1-1; 9 bases are shared with TRBD1. This CDR3 region has 14 residues. The V segment lost 6 bases and the J segment 7 bases; nucleotides outside the gene matches: 9. The germline V gene encodes CDR1 LNHDA and CDR2 SQIVND (reference sequence).

V and J are TRBV6-6 and TRBJ2-1; 7 bases are shared with TRBD2. The CDR3 is 14 amino acids. The ends lost 3 bases at V and 5 bases at J; junction bases unmatched: 4. Germline assignment: CDR1 MNHNY and CDR2 SVGAGI (reference sequence). In DNA form, the CDR3 reads TGTGCCAGCAGTTATTCCGGACTAGACAATGAGCAGTTCTTC. Its translation is CASSYSGLDNEQFF.

This sequence joins TRBV2 and TRBJ1-1; weak D call: TRBD1 (6 bases). The CDR3 consists of 9 residues. CDR1 and CDR2 from the germline V gene are SNHLY and FYNNEI. Trimming pared 8 bases from V and 8 bases from J, leaving 6 bases between. CDR3 residues: CASGTEAFF. The CDR3 coding sequence is TGTGCCAGCGGGACAGAAGCTTTCTTT. Complete variable domain (other parts from reference TRBV2 and TRBJ1-1): EPEVTQTPSHQVTQMGQEVILRCVPISNHLYFYWYRQILGQKVEFLVSFYNNEISEKSEIFDDQFSVERPDGSNFTLKIRSTKLEDSAMYFCASGTEAFFGQGTRLTVV.

V and J are TRBV7-9 and TRBJ1-1; D is ambiguous. Looked up from germline, CDR1 is SEHNR and CDR2 is FQNEAQ (reference sequence). The CDR3 is 13 residues long. Trimming left V 2 bases short and J 4 bases short, with 8 bases between. The CDR3 protein is CASSLSGGTEAFF. CDR3 sequence (DNA): TGTGCCAGCAGCTTATCGGGTGGCACTGAAGCTTTCTTT.

CDR3 coding DNA: TGCGCCAGCAGCTTGTCGCAGGGAACGAGTAATGAGCAGTTCTTC. It specifies CASSLSQGTSNEQFF. This chain connects TRBV5-1 to TRBJ2-1, with D perhaps matching TRBD1 (5 bases). V gave up 1 base and J gave up 7 bases, with 15 bases separating them. In germline, CDR1 is SGHRS, CDR2 YFSETQ. The CDR3 consists of 15 residues.

The chain joins TRBV6-1 to TRBJ2-5; 9 bases map to TRBD2. The CDR3 totals 16 residues. The J segment lost 0 bases and the V segment lost 4 bases, leaving 6 bases of the junction unmatched. CDR1 MNHNS and CDR2 SASEGT come from the germline V gene. DNA for the CDR3: TGTGCCAGCAGTGCGCGACTAGCGGAATACCAAGAGACCCAGTACTTC. Residues: CASSARLAEYQETQYF.

The rearrangement links TRBV5-5 to TRBJ1-6; 9 positions agree with TRBD1. The CDR3 totals 16 residues. The trim removed 4 bases at V and 8 bases at J, leaving 10 bases unmatched. CDR1 and CDR2 from the germline V gene are SGHKS and YYEKEE (reference sequence). CDR3 sequence reads: CASSPTGGFYYSPLHF. CDR3 coding DNA: TGTGCCAGCAGCCCCACAGGGGGCTTTTATTATTCACCCCTCCACTTT.

The genes are TRBV6-6 and TRBJ2-1; maybe TRBD1 (6 bases). The CDR3 sequence is 15 residues long. The ends were cut back, 4 bases at V and 5 bases at J, with 15 bases in the middle. The germline gives CDR1 MNHNY, CDR2 SVGAGI (reference sequence). Here the CDR3 reads CASSFLGAMNNEQFF. DNA of the CDR3: TGTGCCAGCAGTTTCTTGGGGGCCATGAACAATGAGCAGTTCTTC.

The V gene is TRBV7-2, the J gene TRBJ1-2; perhaps TRBD1 as D (6 bases). Per the germline V gene, CDR1 is SGHTA and CDR2 is FQGNSA. The V end was cut by 7 bases, the J end by 6 bases, with 24 bases between. This CDR3 has 16 amino acids. The CDR3 reads CASNFGTGGPRDGYTF. The DNA of the CDR3 is TGTGCCAGCAATTTCGGGACCGGGGGGCCTCGTGATGGCTACACCTTC.

This chain links TRBV27 with TRBJ1-1, with D possibly TRBD1 on 5 matching bases. Germline-derived CDR1 and CDR2 are MNHEY and SMNVEV (reference sequence). The CDR3 spans 15 residues. With 0 bases removed from V and 4 bases from J, the gap between germline ends came to 12 bases. The CDR3 region is CASSLSQGLSTEAFF. CDR3 bases: TGTGCCAGCAGTTTATCTCAGGGTTTGAGCACTGAAGCTTTCTTT.

The chain combines TRBV19 with TRBJ1-6; no reliable D call. The CDR3 sequence is 14 residues long. Germline V gene sequence: CDR1 LNHDA, CDR2 SQIVND (reference sequence). V lost 3 bases and J lost 5, with 8 bases in between. CDR3 loop: CASSIGENNSPLHF. CDR3 nucleotides: TGTGCCAGTAGTATCGGGGAAAATAATTCACCCCTCCACTTT.

J is TRBJ1-1 and V is TRBV12-5; unclear D gene. The length of the CDR3 is 15 residues. V was cut by 6 bases and J by 0 bases, with 14 bases left in between. Germline V gene sequence: CDR1 LGHNT, CDR2 FRNRAP. CDR3 protein: CASGRTEGMNTEAFF. CDR3 DNA: TGTGCTAGTGGCCGTACGGAGGGAATGAACACTGAAGCTTTCTTT. The whole variable domain, filled in from reference TRBV12-5 and TRBJ1-1, reads DARVTQTPRHKVTEMGQEVTMRCQPILGHNTVFWYRQTMMQGLELLAYFRNRAPLDDSGMPKDRFSAEMPDATLATLKIQPSEPRDSAVYFCASGRTEGMNTEAFFGQGTRLTVV.

The chain is built from TRBV6-5 and TRBJ1-2; 7 bases align to TRBD1. J lost 6 bases, V lost 4 bases, and 5 bases had no gene match. Germline lookup yields CDR1 MNHEY and CDR2 SVGAGI. This CDR3 is built from 13 residues. This chain's CDR3 is CASSFGTVDGYTF. The CDR3, as DNA: TGTGCCAGCAGTTTCGGGACAGTAGATGGCTACACCTTC.

The chain carries TRBV5-6 and TRBJ1-6, with TRBD1 matching over 8 bases. V shed 1 base, J shed 13 bases, and the junction held 7 bases outside the gene matches. Looked up from germline, CDR1 is SGHDT and CDR2 is YYEEEE. The CDR3 contains 14 residues. Here the CDR3 reads CASSLMDRENPLHF. The CDR3 DNA is TGTGCCAGCAGCTTGATGGACAGGGAGAACCCCCTCCACTTT.

V is TRBV9 and J is TRBJ2-5; TRBD2 matches 11 bases. The CDR3 covers 16 residues. Trimming took 2 bases from V and 11 from J; bases not matched to a gene: 14. Per the germline V gene, CDR1 is SGDLS and CDR2 is YYNGEE. The CDR3 spells CASSVPLAGGRGEQYF. CDR3 nucleotide sequence: TGTGCCAGCAGCGTTCCCCTAGCGGGGGGCCGGGGGGAGCAGTACTTC.

V and J are TRBV30 and TRBJ1-4; 8 nucleotides align to TRBD1. CDR1 and CDR2 from the germline V gene are GTSNPN and SVGIG (reference sequence). The J segment lost 8 bases and the V segment lost 5 bases, leaving 10 bases of the junction unmatched. The CDR3 totals 14 residues. CDR3 nucleotide sequence: TGTGCCTGGGGGACAGGCCGGGAGGTAGAAAAACTGTTTTTT. As protein: CAWGTGREVEKLFF.